This T cell receptor beta chain was profiled in a study of blood T cell repertoires in COVID-19. Overall study: Researchers got acute and convalescent COVID-19 samples from the United States, Italy and Spain.

Per germline, CDR1 SGDLS and CDR2 YYNGEE. The V end was cut by 2 bases, the J end by 1 base, with 10 bases between. This CDR3 spans 14 amino acids. How the authors handled the data: Estimates of nucleated cell counts were drawn from the amplification of reference gene primers. Assay: immunoSEQ multiplex PCR; the TCRdb copy retains only in-frame clones and omits some. Clonal size and the V and J genes are those of that table, whereas D and trimming came from the DNA. Of about 480,000 clones listed, roughly 88% are singletons. Researchers sorted participants into cohorts using their self-reported clinical history. What the recovered Cohort 3 donors had was two negative PCRs, clearance, or symptom resolution.

The material sequenced was PBMCs or T cells enriched from blood (not recorded which). The sequence was obtained from a woman in her thirties or forties who had recovered from COVID-19. The V gene is TRBV9, the J gene TRBJ2-7; a possible D gene is TRBD2 (6 bases). DNA of the CDR3: TGTGCCAGCAGCGTGGTTAGCGGTTCCTACGAGCAGTACTTC. Translated, it gives CASSVVSGSYEQYF.